Sequencing of this T cell receptor (beta chain) was carried out in a study of blood T cell repertoires in COVID-19. On the study more broadly: Both acute and convalescent COVID-19 samples were obtained from the United States, Italy and Spain. T cells, B-cell-depleted T cells, or PBMCs provided the cDNA or gDNA that served as material.

During active infection, Seattle patients enrolled and were then monitored through disease. J gave up 4 bases and V 6 bases, and 3 bases lay outside the gene matches. Per the germline V gene, CDR1 is MNHEY and CDR2 is SVGAGI. The CDR3 is 13 residues long. The data were produced by immunoSEQ multiplex PCR, yet TCRdb's version contains in-frame clones alone and is incomplete. The sample holds under 200,000 clones; around 74% are singletons and the top ten take around 8%. Source material: peripheral blood. This clonotype was sampled from a woman aged 55-69 years with COVID-19, enrolled during active disease. This chain links TRBV6-5 with TRBJ2-1; 7 bases agree with TRBD2. The CDR3 sequence is CASRTGGYNEQFF. In nucleotides, the CDR3 is TGTGCCAGCAGAACGGGGGGATACAATGAGCAGTTCTTC.